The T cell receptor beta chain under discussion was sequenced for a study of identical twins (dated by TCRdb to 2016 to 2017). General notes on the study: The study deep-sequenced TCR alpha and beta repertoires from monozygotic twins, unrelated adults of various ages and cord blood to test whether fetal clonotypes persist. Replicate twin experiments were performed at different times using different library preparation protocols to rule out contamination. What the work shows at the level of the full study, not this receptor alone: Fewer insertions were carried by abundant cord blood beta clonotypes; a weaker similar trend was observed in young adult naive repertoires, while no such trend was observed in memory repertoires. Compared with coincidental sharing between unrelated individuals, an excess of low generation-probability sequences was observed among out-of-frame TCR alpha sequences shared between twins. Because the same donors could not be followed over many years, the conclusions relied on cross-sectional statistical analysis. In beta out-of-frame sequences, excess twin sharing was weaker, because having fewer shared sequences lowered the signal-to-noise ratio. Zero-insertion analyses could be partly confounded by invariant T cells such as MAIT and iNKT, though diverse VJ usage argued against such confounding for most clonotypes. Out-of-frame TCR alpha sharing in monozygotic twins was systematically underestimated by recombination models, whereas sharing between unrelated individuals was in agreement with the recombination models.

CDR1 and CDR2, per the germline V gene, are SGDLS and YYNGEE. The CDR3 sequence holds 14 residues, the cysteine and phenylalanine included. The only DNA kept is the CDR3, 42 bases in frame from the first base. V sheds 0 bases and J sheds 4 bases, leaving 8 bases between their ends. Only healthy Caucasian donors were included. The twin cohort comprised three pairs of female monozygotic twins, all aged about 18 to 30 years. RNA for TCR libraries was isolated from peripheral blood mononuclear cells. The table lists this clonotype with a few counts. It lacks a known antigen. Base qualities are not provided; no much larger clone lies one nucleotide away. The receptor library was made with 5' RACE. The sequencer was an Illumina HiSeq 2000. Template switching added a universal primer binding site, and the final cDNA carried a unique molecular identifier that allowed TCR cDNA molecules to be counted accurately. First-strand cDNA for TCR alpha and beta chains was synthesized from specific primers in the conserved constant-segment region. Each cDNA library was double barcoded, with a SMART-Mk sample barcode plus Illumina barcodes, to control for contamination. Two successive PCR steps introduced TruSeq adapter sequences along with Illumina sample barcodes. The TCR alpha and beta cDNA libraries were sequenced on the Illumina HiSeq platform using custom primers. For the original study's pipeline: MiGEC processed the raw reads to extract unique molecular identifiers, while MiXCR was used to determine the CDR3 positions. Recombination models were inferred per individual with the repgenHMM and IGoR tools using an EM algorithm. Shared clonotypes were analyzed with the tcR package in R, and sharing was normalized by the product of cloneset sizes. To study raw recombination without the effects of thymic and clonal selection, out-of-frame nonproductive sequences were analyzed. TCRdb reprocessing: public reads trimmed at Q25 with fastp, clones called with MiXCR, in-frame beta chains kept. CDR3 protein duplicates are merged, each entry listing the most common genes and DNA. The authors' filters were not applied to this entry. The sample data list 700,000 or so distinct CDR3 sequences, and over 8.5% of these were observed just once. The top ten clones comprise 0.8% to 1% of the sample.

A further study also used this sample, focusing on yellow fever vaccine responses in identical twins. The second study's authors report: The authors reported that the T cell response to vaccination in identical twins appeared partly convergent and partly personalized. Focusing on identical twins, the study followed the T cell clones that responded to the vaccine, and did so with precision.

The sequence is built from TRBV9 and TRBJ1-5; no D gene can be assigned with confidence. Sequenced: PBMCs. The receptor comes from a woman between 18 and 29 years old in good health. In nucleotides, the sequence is TGTGCCAGCAGCGTAGGGGTAATAAATCAGCCCCAGCATTTT. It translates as CASSVGVINQPQHF.